This passage covers 10 T cell receptor beta chains from one sample sequenced in a study of response to subunit inactivated influenza vaccine. TCRdb fed the RT-PCR reads into MiXCR, producing one record per CDR3 protein. This table holds roughly 620,000 distinct CDR3 sequences, roughly 12% found once. This same sample was also taken into another study, of T cells expressing NK-cell markers. That work adds: Production of TCR beta cDNA relied on 5'RACE template switching with UMIs.

This sample comprised PBMCs from blood, obtained on the day of vaccination. These TCRs come from a man aged 50 to 60 who received an inactivated influenza vaccine.

This clonotype appeared many times. The CDR3 spells CASSLDPGTKSEQFF. The CDR3 nucleotides are TGTGCCAGCAGCTTAGATCCCGGGACTAAATCTGAGCAGTTCTTC. The chain combines TRBV7-2 with TRBJ2-1; 7 nucleotides agree with TRBD2. V lost 1 base, J lost 9 bases, and 9 bases stayed unmatched. The CDR3 runs to 15 residues. In germline, CDR1 is SGHTA, CDR2 FQGNSA. The full variable domain, with the rest looked up from reference TRBV7-2 and TRBJ2-1, is GAGVSQSPSNKVTEKGKDVELRCDPISGHTALYWYRQSLGQGLEFLIYFQGNSAPDKSGLPSDRFSAERTGGSVSTLTIQRTQQEDSAVYLCASSLDPGTKSEQFFGPGTRLTVL.

This clonotype appeared a few times. The chain has TRBV6-5 and TRBJ2-1; TRBD2 aligns across 7 bases. Germline loops: CDR1 MNHEY, CDR2 SVGAGI. The V gene end was trimmed by 2 bases and the J gene end by 3 bases; junction bases not matched to a gene: 10. The CDR3 loop spans 17 amino acids. The DNA of the CDR3 is TGTGCCAGCAGTTACGGGCTAGCGGAAGGACGCTACAATGAGCAGTTCTTC. The encoded protein is CASSYGLAEGRYNEQFF.

This clonotype has at least ten counts. The chain couples TRBV5-1 to TRBJ2-7; 12 nucleotides match TRBD2. The CDR3 runs to 15 residues. Unmatched junction bases numbered 7, after V lost 3 bases and J lost 6 bases. CDR1 and CDR2 from the germline V gene are SGHRS and YFSETQ. The CDR3 DNA reads TGCGCCAGCAGCTACCGACTAGCGGGAGCTTTCGAGCAGTACTTC. Protein product: CASSYRLAGAFEQYF. Full variable domain (remainder filled in from reference TRBV5-1 and TRBJ2-7): KAGVTQTPRYLIKTRGQQVTLSCSPISGHRSVSWYQQTPGQGLQFLFEYFSETQRNKGNFPGRFSGRQFSNSRSEMNVSTLELGDSALYLCASSYRLAGAFEQYFGPGTRLTVT.

The chain uses TRBV5-1 and TRBJ2-5, with 8 bases matching TRBD2. The CDR3 runs 15 residues. V shed 2 bases, J shed 3 bases, and the junction held 6 bases outside the gene matches. Germline V gives CDR1 SGHRS, CDR2 YFSETQ. CDR3 sequence (DNA): TGCGCCAGCAGCTTAGGGAGCGGGAGTAAAGAGACCCAGTACTTC. This codes for CASSLGSGSKETQYF.

The sample holds a few counts of this clonotype. The V and J genes are TRBV18 and TRBJ2-7; D is possibly TRBD1 or TRBD2 (5 bases each). Germline V gene sequence: CDR1 KGHSH, CDR2 LQKENI. The CDR3 loop spans 14 amino acids. Trimming pared 6 bases from V and 2 bases from J, leaving 14 bases between. The CDR3 reads CASSRRDVPYEQYF. As DNA, the CDR3 is TGTGCCAGCTCCCGCCGGGACGTACCCTACGAGCAGTACTTC.

The genes are TRBV7-9 and TRBJ2-1, with D tentatively TRBD1 or TRBD2 (6 bases each). The CDR3 runs 17 residues. Trimming left V 6 bases short and J 4 bases short, with 22 bases between. Germline V gives CDR1 SEHNR, CDR2 FQNEAQ (reference sequence). Written as DNA, the CDR3 is TGTGCCAGCAGACCCCGTGTGGATCGGGGGCTTTACAATGAGCAGTTCTTC. Its translation: CASRPRVDRGLYNEQFF. Filled out from reference TRBV7-9 and TRBJ2-1, the complete variable domain reads DTGVSQNPRHKITKRGQNVTFRCDPISEHNRLYWYRQTLGQGPEFLTYFQNEAQLEKSRLLSDRFSAERPKGSFSTLEIQRTEQGDSAMYLCASRPRVDRGLYNEQFFGPGTRLTVL.

This clonotype showed up just a few times. V usage is TRBV5-1 and J usage is TRBJ2-7, with D perhaps assigned TRBD1 or TRBD2 (5 bases each). Germline CDR1 and CDR2: SGHRS and YFSETQ. The CDR3 totals 19 residues. V was trimmed by 5 bases and J by 0 bases, leaving 27 bases between them. The CDR3 protein is CASSYAPGPRNASSYEQYF. CDR3 nucleotides: TGCGCCAGCAGTTACGCACCGGGACCTCGAAATGCTAGCTCCTACGAGCAGTACTTC. Drawing the rest from reference TRBV5-1 and TRBJ2-7, the complete variable domain is KAGVTQTPRYLIKTRGQQVTLSCSPISGHRSVSWYQQTPGQGLQFLFEYFSETQRNKGNFPGRFSGRQFSNSRSEMNVSTLELGDSALYLCASSYAPGPRNASSYEQYFGPGTRLTVT.

This clonotype was counted many times. The V and J genes are TRBV5-1 and TRBJ2-1, with D tentatively TRBD1 (6 bases). The CDR3 sequence is 14 residues long. V dropped 0 bases and J dropped 10 bases, with 14 bases sitting between them. CDR1 SGHRS and CDR2 YFSETQ come from the germline V gene. The CDR3 is CASSLESGTGEQFF. Written as DNA, the CDR3 is TGCGCCAGCAGCTTGGAGTCGGGAACAGGGGAGCAGTTCTTC.

At least ten counts were recorded for this clonotype. The chain carries TRBV5-1 and TRBJ2-4; 8 bases are shared with TRBD1. The CDR3 sequence is 15 residues long. V was pared by 3 bases and J by 3 bases, with 5 bases of the junction left unmatched. Germline loops: CDR1 SGHRS, CDR2 YFSETQ. The CDR3 DNA follows: TGCGCCAGCAGCTCTGGACAGGGAGGCAAAAACATTCAGTACTTC. It is translated as CASSSGQGGKNIQYF. Full variable domain (rest looked up from reference TRBV5-1 and TRBJ2-4): KAGVTQTPRYLIKTRGQQVTLSCSPISGHRSVSWYQQTPGQGLQFLFEYFSETQRNKGNFPGRFSGRQFSNSRSEMNVSTLELGDSALYLCASSSGQGGKNIQYFGAGTRLSVL.

This clonotype was observed many times. The chain has TRBV7-8 and TRBJ2-2, with 14 bases matching TRBD2. CDR1 is SGHVS and CDR2 is FQNEAQ in the germline V gene. The CDR3 runs 16 residues. V gave up 4 bases and J gave up 5 bases; unmatched junction bases: 3. DNA of the CDR3: TGTGCCAGCAGCTCGGGACTAGCGGGAGTTACCGGGGAGCTGTTTTTT. It codes for CASSSGLAGVTGELFF.